One sample yielded the 16 T cell receptor beta chains listed below, sequenced in a study of OX40 agonist ivuxolimab in advanced cancers. The library was prepared using the immunoSEQ multiplex PCR assay. Imported from immuneACCESS, the table was reduced by TCRdb to in-frame sequences with V and J called. These copies leave out some clones; in studies compared against another copy, an unresolved V gene accounts for under half, and the cause of the remainder is not known. In this sample the table shows just over 35,000 clones, 60% to 85% of which occur a single time. The top ten clones comprise 20% to 25% of the sample. The input for sequencing was CD4+ or CD8+ T cells sorted from blood, taken in a trial of the OX40 agonist ivuxolimab. Source of these receptors: an adult with an advanced solid tumor such as melanoma, head and neck, liver or kidney cancer.

The chain is built from TRBV18 and TRBJ1-2; 10 bases align to TRBD1. Germline lookup yields CDR1 KGHSH and CDR2 LQKENI. Losses at the gene ends were 5 bases for V and 7 bases for J; bases not matched to a gene: 7. The CDR3 sequence is 14 residues long. The CDR3 is CASSYRDRGSGYTF. DNA for the CDR3: TGTGCCAGCTCATACCGGGACAGGGGCTCTGGCTACACCTTC.

This clone showed up just a few times. The V call is TRBV6-6, the J call TRBJ1-1; D remains ambiguous. Per germline, CDR1 MNHNY and CDR2 SVGAGI (reference sequence). The CDR3 spans 13 residues. V was trimmed by 7 bases and J by 1 base, leaving 10 bases between them. CDR3 DNA: TGTGCCAGCACCCGGGCCGAGAACACTGAAGCTTTCTTT. Its protein product is CASTRAENTEAFF.

The rearrangement uses TRBV19 and TRBJ1-2, with D uncertain. CDR1 is LNHDA and CDR2 is SQIVND in the germline V gene (reference sequence). V lost 8 bases to trimming and J lost 0 bases, with 13 bases between them. The CDR3 covers 14 residues. CDR3 residues: CASGVAAANYGYTF. In nucleotides, the CDR3 is TGTGCCAGTGGGGTTGCTGCGGCTAACTATGGCTACACCTTC.

This rearrangement joins TRBV27 to TRBJ2-1; 12 bases agree with TRBD2. J lost 4 bases, V lost 6 bases, and 4 bases had no gene match. The CDR3 is made up of 15 amino acids. Germline V lookup: CDR1 MNHEY, CDR2 SMNVEV (reference sequence). The CDR3 is CASSPGLAGYNEQFF. CDR3 nucleotides: TGTGCCAGCAGCCCGGGACTAGCGGGTTACAATGAGCAGTTCTTC.

The chain is built from TRBV11-3 and TRBJ1-2; D is uncertain. The CDR3 has 16 amino acids. V was shortened by 1 base and J by 4 bases, with 16 bases between the two germline ends. Germline V gives CDR1 SGHNT, CDR2 YENEEA. CDR3 in amino acids: CASSLGVGRTAYGYTF. DNA of the CDR3: TGTGCCAGCAGCTTAGGAGTAGGCAGGACTGCCTATGGCTACACCTTC.

J is TRBJ1-6 and V is TRBV7-9; D perhaps matches TRBD1 (6 bases). The CDR3 has 13 amino acids. V lost 3 bases and J lost 10, with 10 bases in between. Germline CDR1 and CDR2: SEHNR and FQNEAQ (reference sequence). CDR3 residues: CASSFPGVSPLHF. CDR3 nucleotides: TGTGCCAGCAGCTTTCCAGGGGTATCACCCCTCCACTTT.

This chain connects TRBV30 to TRBJ1-3; no clear D. The germline V and J ends were trimmed by 0 bases and 5 bases, with 11 bases remaining between them. The CDR3 sequence is 14 residues long. CDR1 is GTSNPN and CDR2 is SVGIG in the germline V gene (reference sequence). CDR3 residues: CAWSVRTQRNTIYF. CDR3 nucleotide sequence: TGTGCCTGGAGTGTAAGGACCCAAAGAAACACCATATATTTT.

This clone occurred once. The rearrangement links TRBV7-8 to TRBJ2-1; 14 nucleotides align to TRBD2. V gave up 5 bases and J gave up 1 base; unmatched junction bases: 7. From germline, CDR1 is SGHVS and CDR2 FQNEAQ. The CDR3 covers 18 residues. The CDR3 here is CASSISGTSGGSYNEQFF. The DNA for the CDR3 is TGTGCCAGCAGCATAAGCGGGACTAGCGGGGGTTCCTACAATGAGCAGTTCTTC.

J is TRBJ2-3 and V is TRBV5-1; tentatively, D is TRBD2 (5 bases). There are 13 residues in the CDR3. Trimming pared 3 bases from V and 5 bases from J, leaving 10 bases between. From germline, CDR1 is SGHRS and CDR2 YFSETQ. The CDR3, as DNA: TGCGCCAGCAGCTCAACACTAGAAGATACGCAGTATTTT. Its translation: CASSSTLEDTQYF.

This chain joins TRBV4-2 and TRBJ1-5; D is possibly TRBD1 (6 bases). The CDR3 contains 15 residues. Trimming removed 4 bases at V and 7 bases at J, with 17 bases between. Germline CDR1 is LGHNA and CDR2 is YNFKEQ. The CDR3, as DNA: TGTGCCAGCAGCCCGCTAACAGGGCAGGGACAGCCCCAGCATTTT. Protein product: CASSPLTGQGQPQHF.

The CDR3 reads CASSLDGTRTDTQYF. The CDR3 coding sequence is TGTGCCAGCAGCTTAGATGGGACACGCACAGATACGCAGTATTTT. V usage is TRBV7-9 and J usage is TRBJ2-3, with TRBD1 as a possible D gene (6 bases). V was clipped by 1 base and J by 1 base, with 9 bases between them. Germline V gives CDR1 SEHNR, CDR2 FQNEAQ (reference sequence). This CDR3 spans 15 amino acids.

This clone was counted once. This rearrangement joins TRBV7-8 to TRBJ1-5, with D perhaps matching TRBD1 (5 bases). V lost 0 bases, J lost 7 bases, and 10 bases lay in between. The CDR3 extends over 14 amino acids. Germline lookup yields CDR1 SGHVS and CDR2 FQNEAQ. The DNA for the CDR3 is TGTGCCAGCAGCTTAGCGAGTCGGGACCAGCCCCAGCATTTT. It translates to CASSLASRDQPQHF. The full variable domain, its missing parts supplied by reference TRBV7-8 and TRBJ1-5, is GAGVSQSPRYKVAKRGQDVALRCDPISGHVSLFWYQQALGQGPEFLTYFQNEAQLDKSGLPSDRFFAERPEGSVSTLKIQRTQQEDSAVYLCASSLASRDQPQHFGDGTRLSIL.

The chain combines TRBV9 with TRBJ1-1, with D possibly matching TRBD1 (6 bases). Trimming left V 0 bases short and J 5 bases short, with 14 bases between. CDR1 SGDLS and CDR2 YYNGEE come from the germline V gene. This CDR3 spans 15 amino acids. This chain's CDR3 is CASSVGQGKETEAFF. For the CDR3, the DNA is TGTGCCAGCAGCGTAGGTCAGGGGAAAGAGACTGAAGCTTTCTTT. Combining the CDR3 with reference TRBV9 and TRBJ1-1 gives the whole variable domain DSGVTQTPKHLITATGQRVTLRCSPRSGDLSVYWYQQSLDQGLQFLIQYYNGEERAKGNILERFSAQQFPDLHSELNLSSLELGDSALYFCASSVGQGKETEAFFGQGTRLTVV.

This rearrangement joins TRBV27 to TRBJ2-4, with D unclear. V gave up 4 bases and J gave up 0 bases, with 4 bases separating them. The germline CDR1 and CDR2 sequences are MNHEY and SMNVEV (reference sequence). CDR3 length equals 13 residues. DNA for the CDR3: TGTGCCAGCAGTTCCTCAGCCAAAAACATTCAGTACTTC. Translation gives CASSSSAKNIQYF.

V usage is TRBV6-8 and J usage is TRBJ1-1, with D unclear. Trimming took 7 bases from V and 9 from J, leaving 18 bases between them. The germline gives CDR1 MNHGY, CDR2 SAAAGT. This CDR3 has 13 amino acids. The CDR3 sequence: CASTTGDSRQAFF. The CDR3 nucleotides read TGTGCCAGCACCACCGGGGATAGTAGGCAAGCTTTCTTT.

In this sample, this clone turned up a few times. V is TRBV30 and J is TRBJ2-5; 7 bases map to TRBD1. Losses at the gene ends were 7 bases for V and 2 bases for J; bases not matched to a gene: 7. Germline loops: CDR1 GTSNPN, CDR2 SVGIG (reference sequence). The CDR3 covers 13 residues. As DNA, the CDR3 is TGTGCCTCCGAAAGCAGGGGGCAAGAGACCCAGTACTTC. Residues: CASESRGQETQYF.